One and the same sample provided the 9 T cell receptor beta chains below, sequenced in a study of T cell repertoires in cytomegalovirus infection. TCRdb used MiXCR to reprocess the reads, holding one entry per CDR3 protein. The data hold more than 350,000 distinct CDR3 sequences, with roughly 30% observed a single time. Sequencing was performed on PBMCs. These receptors came from a human donor in good health (CMV status not recorded). Some clones in this sample may be carry-over from other donors' samples.

In this sample, this clonotype turned up a few times. The chain is built from TRBV11-2 and TRBJ2-6, with 10 nucleotides matching TRBD1. The CDR3 sequence is 17 residues long. CDR1 and CDR2 (germline): SGHAT, FQNNGV. The V gene end was trimmed by 3 bases and the J gene end by 6 bases; junction bases not matched to a gene: 8. The CDR3 region is CASSLRGQGKSANVLTF. The CDR3 nucleotides read TGTGCCAGCAGCTTGAGGGGACAGGGGAAGTCGGCCAACGTCCTGACTTTC.

To note about this clonotype: Germline and junction disagree at one end, which may indicate a read error. The chain combines TRBV19 with TRBJ1-3, with D unclear. The CDR3 is 17 residues long. CDR1 is LNHDA and CDR2 is SQIVND in the germline V gene (reference sequence). This CDR3 reads CASSIVSPGRYGNSIYF. In nucleotides, the CDR3 is TGTGCCAGTAGTATAGTCTCGCCCGGAAGGTACGGAAACTCCATATATTTT.

A note on this clonotype: A read error may produce the germline difference seen at one junction end. The V and J genes are TRBV6-5 and TRBJ1-6, with 8 bases lining up with TRBD1. The CDR3 spans 20 residues. Germline CDR1 MNHEY, CDR2 SVGAGI. The CDR3 is CARSYRNSGTGSSYNSPLHF. DNA of the CDR3: TGTGCCCGCAGTTACCGAAATTCCGGGACAGGTAGCTCCTATAATTCACCCCTCCACTTT.

This clonotype was counted a few times. The gene calls are TRBV6-6 and TRBJ2-2; a weak D match, TRBD1 (5 bases). V was pared by 7 bases and J by 1 base, with 10 bases between. The CDR3 runs 14 residues. Germline V lookup: CDR1 MNHNY, CDR2 SVGAGI (reference sequence). The CDR3 DNA sequence: TGTGCCAGCATCATACAGGAGAACACCGGGGAGCTGTTTTTT. Amino acid sequence: CASIIQENTGELFF.

As to this clonotype: This may stem from a read error, because a much larger clone lies one nucleotide away. The genes are TRBV7-2 and TRBJ1-5; weak D call: TRBD1 (5 bases). The CDR3 spans 13 residues. With 6 bases removed from V and 5 bases from J, the gap between germline ends came to 11 bases. Germline CDR1 is SGHTA and CDR2 is FQGNSA. The DNA for the CDR3 is TGTGCCAGCAGTTGGACAAACGATCAGCCCCAGCATTTT. Protein: CASSWTNDQPQHF.

J is TRBJ2-7 and V is TRBV12-3 or TRBV12-4; D uncertain. The CDR3 runs 16 residues. V lost 3 bases to trimming and J lost 2 bases, with 17 bases between them. This CDR3 reads CASSFRVNPLTYEQYF. Here the CDR3 DNA reads TGTGCCAGCAGTTTTCGGGTTAACCCTCTCACCTACGAGCAGTACTTC.

The chain combines TRBV19 with TRBJ1-2, with no clear D. Trimming removed 3 bases at V and 8 bases at J, with 19 bases between. Germline assignment: CDR1 LNHDA and CDR2 SQIVND (reference sequence). The CDR3 consists of 15 residues. The CDR3 is CASSIYAAGNRGYTF. The CDR3 DNA reads as TGTGCCAGTAGTATTTACGCGGCGGGGAATCGCGGCTACACCTTC.

The sample holds one count of this clonotype. Compared with germline, one end of the junction differs, possibly owing to a read error. V gene TRBV6-5 combines with J gene TRBJ2-5; 7 bases line up with TRBD2. CDR3 length: 16 residues. Germline CDR1 is MNHEY and CDR2 is SVGAGI. The CDR3 reads CARSNVTSCEQETQSF. In DNA, the CDR3 is TGTGCCCGCAGTAACGTGACTAGCTGTGAACAAGAGACCCAGTCATTC.

There are a few counts of this clonotype. Here the CDR3 DNA reads TGTGCCAGCAGGTCTCCGGGTACCTACAATGAGCAGTTCTTC. It codes for CASRSPGTYNEQFF. V is TRBV6-5 and J is TRBJ2-1, with unresolved D. V lost 6 bases and J lost 2, with 11 bases in between. The CDR3 sequence is 14 residues long. CDR1 is MNHEY and CDR2 is SVGAGI in the germline V gene.